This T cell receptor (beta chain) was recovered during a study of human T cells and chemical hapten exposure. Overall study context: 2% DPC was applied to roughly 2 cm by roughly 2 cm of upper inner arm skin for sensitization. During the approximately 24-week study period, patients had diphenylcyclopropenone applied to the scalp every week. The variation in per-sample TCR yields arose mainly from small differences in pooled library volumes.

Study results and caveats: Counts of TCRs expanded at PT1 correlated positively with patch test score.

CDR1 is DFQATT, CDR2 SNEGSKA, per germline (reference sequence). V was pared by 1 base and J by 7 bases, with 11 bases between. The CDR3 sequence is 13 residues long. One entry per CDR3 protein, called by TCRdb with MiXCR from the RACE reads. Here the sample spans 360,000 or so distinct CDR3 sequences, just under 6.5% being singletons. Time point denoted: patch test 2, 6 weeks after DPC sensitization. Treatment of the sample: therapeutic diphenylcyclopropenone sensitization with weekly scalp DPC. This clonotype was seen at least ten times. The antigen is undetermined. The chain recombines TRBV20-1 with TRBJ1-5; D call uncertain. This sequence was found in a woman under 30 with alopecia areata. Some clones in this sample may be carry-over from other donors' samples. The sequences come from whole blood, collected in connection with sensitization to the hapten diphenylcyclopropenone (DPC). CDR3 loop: CSARAAFRQPQHF. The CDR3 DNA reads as TGCAGTGCTAGAGCTGCCTTTAGGCAGCCCCAGCATTTT.